The sequence of this T cell receptor (beta chain) was determined in a study of OX40 agonist ivuxolimab in advanced cancers. Turning to the study itself: Partial responses were seen in three patients, one with hepatocellular carcinoma and two with cutaneous melanoma.

With regard to this clone: Its antigen is still unknown.

CDR3 size: 15 residues. The germline CDR1 and CDR2 sequences are MNHEY and SMNVEV (reference sequence). Trimming left V 2 bases short and J 6 bases short, with 15 bases between. General study points: Circulating CD4+ and CD8+ T cells showed clonal expansion by week 6 at 0.1 to 3.0 mg/kg.

The assay was immunoSEQ multiplex PCR, and TCRdb's table has in-frame clones only and misses some. The sample shows tens of thousands of clones, approximately 85% of them seen only once. This clonotype was sampled from an adult with an advanced solid tumor such as melanoma, head and neck, liver or kidney cancer. V is TRBV27 and J is TRBJ2-3; a weak D match, TRBD1 (6 bases). The sample here was CD4+ or CD8+ T cells sorted from blood, taken in a trial of the OX40 agonist ivuxolimab. CDR3 DNA sequence: TGTGCCAGCAGTTTACTCGACAGGCCCCCCGATACGCAGTATTTT. It yields the protein CASSLLDRPPDTQYF.